These 27 T cell receptor beta chains share one sample of origin, sequenced in a study of blood T cell repertoires in COVID-19. The repertoire was sequenced with immunoSEQ multiplex PCR; TCRdb's copy has only in-frame clones and lacks some. The sample consists of about 200,000 clones, roughly 80% of them appearing once. Sequencing used PBMCs or T cells enriched from blood (not recorded which). The source of these receptors is a woman aged 55-70 years with acute COVID-19.

In nucleotides, the CDR3 is TGTGCCACCAGTGATGGGACACGTCCTGACAAAGCTTTCTTT. Its translation: CATSDGTRPDKAFF. The chain employs TRBV24-1 and TRBJ1-1, with a tentative D call TRBD1 (6 bases). The CDR3 has 14 amino acids. Per the germline V gene, CDR1 is KGHDR and CDR2 is SFDVKD. V was clipped by 3 bases and J by 9 bases, with 16 bases between them.

The chain combines TRBV6-5 with TRBJ2-5; D possibly corresponds to TRBD1 (5 bases). Germline CDR1 and CDR2: MNHEY and SVGAGI. The CDR3 contains 13 residues. V was trimmed by 8 bases and J by 5 bases, leaving 15 bases between them. CDR3 amino acids: CASQRGSSETQYF. For the CDR3, the DNA is TGTGCCAGCCAAAGGGGCAGCAGTGAGACCCAGTACTTC.

The V and J genes are TRBV7-2 and TRBJ1-3, with 9 bases aligning to TRBD1. Germline trimming cut 5 bases from V and 2 bases from J; bases unmatched to any gene: 7. Germline values: CDR1 SGHTA, CDR2 FQGNSA. The CDR3 is 16 residues long. This chain's CDR3 is CASSTMGQGTGNTIYF. DNA of the CDR3: TGTGCCAGCAGCACAATGGGACAGGGAACTGGAAACACCATATATTTT.

This rearrangement joins TRBV3-1 (or the pseudogene TRBV3-2) to TRBJ2-3; a possible D gene is TRBD2 (6 bases). Germline CDR1 reads LGHDT; CDR2 reads YNNKEL (reference sequence). This CDR3 is 15 amino acids long. V was cut by 1 base and J by 2 bases, with 10 bases left in between. DNA for the CDR3: TGTGCCAGCAGCCAAGGCGGGATGCTCACAGATACGCAGTATTTT. Protein sequence: CASSQGGMLTDTQYF.

The chain couples TRBV28 to TRBJ1-4; 7 bases agree with TRBD1. Looked up from germline, CDR1 is MDHEN and CDR2 is SYDVKM. The CDR3 totals 17 residues. The ends lost 3 bases at V and 7 bases at J; junction bases unmatched: 14. The chain's CDR3 is CASSFGTGVRVAEKLFF. In DNA form, the CDR3 reads TGTGCCAGCAGTTTCGGTACAGGGGTGCGTGTGGCTGAAAAACTGTTTTTT.

The chain carries TRBV3-1 (or the pseudogene TRBV3-2) and TRBJ2-3, with 9 positions matching TRBD1. Looked up from germline, CDR1 is LGHDT and CDR2 is YNNKEL (reference sequence). CDR3 length equals 21 residues. V lost 0 bases to trimming and J lost 0 bases; unmatched junction nucleotides: 16. In nucleotides, the CDR3 is TGTGCCAGCAGCCAAGATTATCCTCTTCGGGACAGGGAGACTAGCACAGATACGCAGTATTTT. It yields the protein CASSQDYPLRDRETSTDTQYF.

This clone has just a few counts. The chain employs TRBV12-3 or TRBV12-4 and TRBJ2-1, with TRBD2 as a possible D gene (5 bases). Between the trimmed V and J ends, which lost 7 bases and 7 bases, there was a span of 14 bases. The CDR3 runs 13 residues. The chain's CDR3 is CASTFGRVNEQFF. The CDR3 DNA reads TGTGCCAGCACCTTTGGGAGAGTAAATGAGCAGTTCTTC.

The chain uses TRBV19 and TRBJ1-5; no reliable D call. The ends were cut back, 7 bases at V and 4 bases at J, with 14 bases in the middle. Germline CDR1 reads LNHDA; CDR2 reads SQIVND (reference sequence). The CDR3 is 14 amino acids. This CDR3 is CASNRGGSNQPQHF. As DNA, the CDR3 is TGTGCCAGTAACCGCGGAGGGTCTAATCAGCCCCAGCATTTT.

The rearrangement uses TRBV7-9 and TRBJ2-5, with TRBD2 as a possible D gene (5 bases). The CDR3 extends over 15 amino acids. Trimming shortened V by 9 bases and J by 5 bases, and 22 bases separated the two germline ends. CDR1 SEHNR and CDR2 FQNEAQ come from the germline V gene (reference sequence). For the CDR3, the DNA is TGTGCCAGTCCCTCAACCTCCGGGATTCGGGAGACCCAGTACTTC. This gives the protein CASPSTSGIRETQYF.

This rearrangement joins TRBV7-6 to TRBJ2-5, with TRBD2 identical over 12 bases. The CDR3 runs 17 residues. Looked up from germline, CDR1 is SGHVS and CDR2 is FNYEAQ. V was pared by 4 bases and J by 5 bases, with 11 bases of the junction left unmatched. CDR3 DNA: TGTGCCAGCAGCTCCCCGACTAGCGGGGGAGATCGGGAGACCCAGTACTTC. This codes for CASSSPTSGGDRETQYF.

Worth noting for this clone: A much larger clone sits a single nucleotide away, making a read error possible. V is TRBV11-2 and J is TRBJ1-5; 9 nucleotides line up with TRBD1. CDR3 length equals 13 residues. Germline assignment: CDR1 SGHAT and CDR2 FQNNGV. The V segment lost 4 bases and the J segment 5 bases; nucleotides outside the gene matches: 0. CDR3 bases: TGTGCCAGCAGCTGGGACAGGGATCAGCCCCAGCATTTT. Its translation is CASSWDRDQPQHF.

The rearrangement uses TRBV4-2 and TRBJ2-6; D is uncertain. Germline V gene data show CDR1 as LGHNA and CDR2 as YNFKEQ. Trimming pared 0 bases from V and 0 bases from J, leaving 9 bases between. The CDR3 has 17 amino acids. The chain's CDR3 is CASSQEERSSGANVLTF. The DNA of the CDR3 is TGTGCCAGCAGCCAAGAAGAACGGAGCTCTGGGGCCAACGTCCTGACTTTC.

The V and J genes are TRBV6-1 and TRBJ1-5; no firm D call. The V gene lost 3 bases and the J gene lost 2 bases, with 11 bases spanning the gap. The CDR3 consists of 15 residues. The germline V gene has CDR1 MNHNS and CDR2 SASEGT. The CDR3 nucleotides are TGTGCCAGCAGTGATATGGGAGGCGGCAATCAGCCCCAGCATTTT. Translation gives CASSDMGGGNQPQHF.

The chain joins TRBV7-9 to TRBJ2-6; no clear D. The V and J ends lost 1 base and 12 bases respectively, with 16 bases between them. CDR3 length equals 15 residues. Germline CDR1 SEHNR, CDR2 FQNEAQ (reference sequence). The CDR3 spells CASSLVVTSVIVLTF. The DNA for the CDR3 is TGTGCCAGCAGCTTAGTCGTTACGTCGGTCATCGTCCTGACTTTC. The variable domain in full, with the rest retrieved from reference TRBV7-9 and TRBJ2-6, is DTGVSQNPRHKITKRGQNVTFRCDPISEHNRLYWYRQTLGQGPEFLTYFQNEAQLEKSRLLSDRFSAERPKGSFSTLEIQRTEQGDSAMYLCASSLVVTSVIVLTFGAGSRLTVL.

The chain links TRBV5-8 to TRBJ2-1, with TRBD1 matching over 8 bases. CDR1 and CDR2 (germline): SGHTS, YDEGEE. V shed 0 bases, J shed 4 bases, and the junction held 15 bases outside the gene matches. The CDR3 loop spans 19 amino acids. The CDR3 loop reads CASSLVVSVDRGLYNEQFF. CDR3 in DNA: TGTGCCAGCAGCTTGGTGGTGTCGGTCGACAGGGGCCTTTACAATGAGCAGTTCTTC. Full variable domain (rest looked up from reference TRBV5-8 and TRBJ2-1): EAGVTQSPTHLIKTRGQQATLRCSPISGHTSVYWYQQALGLGLQFLLWYDEGEERNRGNFPPRFSGRQFPNYSSELNVNALELEDSALYLCASSLVVSVDRGLYNEQFFGPGTRLTVL.

The chain is built from TRBV18 and TRBJ2-1; possibly TRBD1 for D (6 bases). Germline CDR1 KGHSH, CDR2 LQKENI. Trimming removed 0 bases at V and 7 bases at J, with 16 bases between. The CDR3 length is 16 residues. DNA of the CDR3: TGTGCCAGCTCACCACCGGTGGGGGCTTCGGGGAATGAGCAGTTCTTC. Translated: CASSPPVGASGNEQFF. The whole variable domain, remainder taken from reference TRBV18 and TRBJ2-1, is NAGVMQNPRHLVRRRGQEARLRCSPMKGHSHVYWYRQLPEEGLKFMVYLQKENIIDESGMPKERFSAEFPKEGPSILRIQQVVRGDSAAYFCASSPPVGASGNEQFFGPGTRLTVL.

The chain combines TRBV28 with TRBJ1-5, with D perhaps TRBD1 (5 bases). The CDR3 consists of 12 residues. Germline V gives CDR1 MDHEN, CDR2 SYDVKM. The ends were cut back, 3 bases at V and 6 bases at J, with 6 bases in the middle. CDR3 in DNA: TGTGCCAGCAGTTTGCAGGGTCAGCCCCAGCATTTT. Protein: CASSLQGQPQHF.

The chain links TRBV7-9 to TRBJ2-1; a weak D match, TRBD2 (6 bases). The germline V and J ends were trimmed by 3 bases and 8 bases, with 8 bases remaining between them. Per germline, CDR1 SEHNR and CDR2 FQNEAQ (reference sequence). The CDR3 consists of 12 residues. CDR3 in DNA: TGTGCCAGCAGCTTCGGGGGTGATGAGCAGTTCTTC. This translates into CASSFGGDEQFF.

This chain links TRBV4-3 with TRBJ2-1; D is possibly TRBD2 (6 bases). Between the trimmed V and J ends, which lost 1 base and 10 bases, there was a span of 14 bases. Germline loops: CDR1 LGHNA, CDR2 YSLEER. CDR3 length: 14 amino acids. The CDR3 reads CASSQAGGYLEQFF. Here the CDR3 DNA reads TGCGCCAGCAGCCAAGCTGGGGGGTACCTGGAGCAGTTCTTC.

The CDR3 DNA sequence: TGTGCCAGTAGTCCTCAGGGGCGAGGCGAGACCCAGTACTTC. This codes for CASSPQGRGETQYF. The V call is TRBV19, the J call TRBJ2-5, with D possibly being TRBD1 (6 bases). This CDR3 has 14 residues. The V gene's germline CDR1 is LNHDA and CDR2 SQIVND (reference sequence). Trimming removed 5 bases from V and 5 bases from J, with 15 bases in between.

The chain employs TRBV10-1 and TRBJ2-3; maybe TRBD1 (6 bases). This CDR3 spans 14 amino acids. Germline CDR1 reads WNHNN; CDR2 reads SYGVQD (reference sequence). V gave up 0 bases and J gave up 3 bases, with 7 bases separating them. The CDR3 DNA is TGCGCCAGCAGTGAGTCAGGGGGAACAGATACGCAGTATTTT. This encodes CASSESGGTDTQYF.

V usage is TRBV30 and J usage is TRBJ1-1; D remains unclear. The germline V gene has CDR1 GTSNPN and CDR2 SVGIG (reference sequence). V was shortened by 4 bases and J by 4 bases, with 16 bases between the two germline ends. The CDR3 contains 14 residues. The CDR3 protein is CAWKSFRRATEAFF. In DNA form, the CDR3 reads TGTGCCTGGAAGTCGTTCCGGAGGGCCACTGAAGCTTTCTTT.

V usage is TRBV7-2 and J usage is TRBJ1-1; 9 nucleotides match TRBD1. This CDR3 is 15 amino acids long. Germline trimming cut 5 bases from V and 1 base from J; bases unmatched to any gene: 5. The germline gives CDR1 SGHTA, CDR2 FQGNSA. The CDR3, as DNA: TGTGCCAGCAGCCCTAGACAGGGGGGGAACACTGAAGCTTTCTTT. This encodes CASSPRQGGNTEAFF.

J is TRBJ2-7 and V is TRBV20-1, with D possibly matching TRBD2 (6 bases). The germline V gene encodes CDR1 DFQATT and CDR2 SNEGSKA (reference sequence). The CDR3 has 14 amino acids. Trimming removed 3 bases from V and 4 bases from J, with 16 bases in between. The CDR3 bases are TGCAGTGCTAGTCGAGGTAGCGGAGCTTACGAGCAGTACTTC. It is translated as CSASRGSGAYEQYF.

This clone was seen just once. This chain joins TRBV19 and TRBJ2-1, with 10 bases aligning to TRBD2. The CDR3 has 16 amino acids. V lost 7 bases, J lost 15 bases, and 21 bases stayed unmatched. Germline CDR1 is LNHDA and CDR2 is SQIVND (reference sequence). This CDR3 reads CASTPTFGTSDRVRFF. DNA of the CDR3: TGTGCCAGTACCCCTACCTTCGGGACTAGCGACAGAGTGCGGTTCTTC.

The J gene is TRBJ2-3, the V gene TRBV11-3; D gene ambiguous. This CDR3 has 12 residues. Deletions cut 1 base from V and 8 bases from J, with 7 bases between. Looked up from germline, CDR1 is SGHNT and CDR2 is YENEEA. The CDR3 region is CASSLAAGTQYF. CDR3 coding DNA: TGTGCCAGCAGCTTAGCGGCAGGTACGCAGTATTTT. The full variable domain, its missing parts supplied by reference TRBV11-3 and TRBJ2-3, is EAGVVQSPRYKIIEKKQPVAFWCNPISGHNTLYWYLQNLGQGPELLIRYENEEAVDDSQLPKDRFSAERLKGVDSTLKIQPAELGDSAVYLCASSLAAGTQYFGPGTRLTVL.

The chain uses TRBV6-2 or TRBV6-3 and TRBJ1-1; D call uncertain. The germline CDR1 and CDR2 sequences are MNHEY and SVGEGT. The ends were cut back, 2 bases at V and 4 bases at J, with 11 bases in the middle. This CDR3 contains 14 residues. The CDR3 nucleotides are TGTGCCAGCAGTTACGGGAGGGCGGGCACTGAAGCTTTCTTT. Translated: CASSYGRAGTEAFF.